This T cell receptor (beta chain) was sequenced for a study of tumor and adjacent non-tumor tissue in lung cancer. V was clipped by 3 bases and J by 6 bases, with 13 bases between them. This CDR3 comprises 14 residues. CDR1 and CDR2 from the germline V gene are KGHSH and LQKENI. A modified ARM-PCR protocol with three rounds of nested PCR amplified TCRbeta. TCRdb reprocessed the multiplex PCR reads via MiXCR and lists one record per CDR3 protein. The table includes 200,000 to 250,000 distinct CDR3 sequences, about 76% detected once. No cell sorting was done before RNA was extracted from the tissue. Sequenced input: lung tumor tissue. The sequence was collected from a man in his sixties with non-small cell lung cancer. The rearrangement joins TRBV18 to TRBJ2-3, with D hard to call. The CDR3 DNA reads TGTGCCAGCTCACCGGAAGCGAATCGGGATACGCAGTATTTT. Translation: CASSPEANRDTQYF.